This passage covers 21 T cell receptor beta chains from one sample sequenced in a study of chronic HIV infection and antiretroviral therapy. TCRdb recomputed calls from the 5' RACE reads with MiXCR, one row per CDR3 protein. Of some 46,000 distinct CDR3 sequences in the sample, approximately 19% were seen once. Sequencing was carried out using peripheral blood. The receptors were sampled from an adult who had HIV and had not received antiretroviral therapy, or was an uninfected healthy control (not recorded which).

This clonotype was seen a few times. J is TRBJ1-6 and V is TRBV6-1; TRBD1 might be the D (6 bases). The CDR3 sequence is 13 residues long. The germline gives CDR1 MNHNS, CDR2 SASEGT. Trimming took 7 bases from V and 6 from J, leaving 10 bases between them. CDR3 in DNA: TGTGCCAGCACCCAGGGGAGTAATTCACCCCTCCACTTT. As protein: CASTQGSNSPLHF.

V usage is TRBV6-5 and J usage is TRBJ1-2, with unresolved D. The V gene's germline CDR1 is MNHEY and CDR2 SVGAGI. Trimming cost V 5 bases and J 3 bases, with 16 bases left between them. CDR3 length: 15 residues. CDR3: CASSTFPGLHYGYTF. DNA for the CDR3: TGTGCCAGCAGTACATTTCCGGGGTTGCACTATGGCTACACCTTC.

This chain joins TRBV28 and TRBJ2-7; 8 bases agree with TRBD1. The CDR3 extends over 17 amino acids. The junction had 12 bases not matched to a gene; V was cut back by 5 bases and J by 0 bases. In germline, CDR1 is MDHEN, CDR2 SYDVKM. CDR3 in amino acids: CASSPGQGGPPSYEQYF. The CDR3 nucleotides are TGTGCCAGCAGTCCCGGACAGGGAGGCCCCCCCTCCTACGAGCAGTACTTC.

The genes are TRBV6-2 or TRBV6-3 and TRBJ1-1; 9 bases line up with TRBD1. Germline-derived CDR1 and CDR2 are MNHEY and SVGEGT. The CDR3 sequence is 14 residues long. Losses at the gene ends were 5 bases for V and 4 bases for J; bases not matched to a gene: 5. CDR3 sequence (DNA): TGTGCCAGCAGTACCGGGACAGGGCTCACTGAAGCTTTCTTT. Its translation: CASSTGTGLTEAFF.

Only a few counts were recorded for this clonotype. The chain uses TRBV29-1 and TRBJ2-1; D is uncertain. The CDR3 loop spans 14 amino acids. Germline assignment: CDR1 SQVTM and CDR2 ANQGSEA. Trimming removed 4 bases at V and 6 bases at J, with 16 bases between. DNA for the CDR3: TGCAGCGTTGTAGGATCCCTGGGATTCAATGAGCAGTTCTTC. Translation gives CSVVGSLGFNEQFF.

The V gene is TRBV5-4, the J gene TRBJ2-5, with 9 bases matching TRBD1. Germline CDR1 SGHNT, CDR2 YYREEE (reference sequence). V lost 3 bases and J lost 0; bases outside the gene matches: 6. The CDR3 is 16 amino acids. The CDR3 loop reads CASSWGTGRNQETQYF. In DNA form, the CDR3 reads TGTGCCAGCAGCTGGGGGACAGGGAGGAACCAAGAGACCCAGTACTTC.

This clonotype was counted between two and nine times. The V call is TRBV12-5, the J call TRBJ1-1; 7 nucleotides align to TRBD1. CDR1 LGHNT and CDR2 FRNRAP come from the germline V gene. Trimming took 1 base from V and 4 from J; bases not matched to a gene: 6. The CDR3 is 15 amino acids. The CDR3 nucleotides read TGTGCTAGTGGTTTGGCTACTGCAGGGGGCACTGAAGCTTTCTTT. It translates to CASGLATAGGTEAFF.

For the CDR3, the DNA is TGTGCCAGCAGCTTAGATACGGCTAATGAGCAGTTCTTC. Protein product: CASSLDTANEQFF. The rearrangement joins TRBV11-2 to TRBJ2-1; D unclear. The V gene lost 0 bases and the J gene lost 7 bases, with 7 bases spanning the gap. CDR1 is SGHAT and CDR2 is FQNNGV in the germline V gene. The CDR3 spans 13 residues. The full variable domain, its missing parts supplied by reference TRBV11-2 and TRBJ2-1, is EAGVAQSPRYKIIEKRQSVAFWCNPISGHATLYWYQQILGQGPKLLIQFQNNGVVDDSQLPKDRFSAERLKGVDSTLKIQPAKLEDSAVYLCASSLDTANEQFFGPGTRLTVL.

This clonotype showed up just a few times. The genes are TRBV28 and TRBJ2-7, with D tentatively TRBD1 (5 bases). Trimming removed 2 bases from V and 2 bases from J, with 16 bases in between. CDR1 and CDR2 from the germline V gene are MDHEN and SYDVKM. There are 16 residues in the CDR3. CDR3 in amino acids: CASSLRPGPLTYEQYF. CDR3 DNA: TGTGCCAGCAGTTTACGGCCAGGGCCCCTTACCTACGAGCAGTACTTC. Full variable domain (rest looked up from reference TRBV28 and TRBJ2-7): DVKVTQSSRYLVKRTGEKVFLECVQDMDHENMFWYRQDPGLGLRLIYFSYDVKMKEKGDIPEGYSVSREKKERFSLILESASTNQTSMYLCASSLRPGPLTYEQYFGPGTRLTVT.

V and J are TRBV12-3 or TRBV12-4 and TRBJ1-2, with D perhaps TRBD1 (5 bases). This CDR3 contains 15 residues. Trimming cost V 6 bases and J 3 bases, with 17 bases left between them. CDR3 in amino acids: CASRPGGGEYYGYTF. CDR3 bases: TGTGCCAGCAGGCCCGGGGGGGGGGAGTACTATGGCTACACCTTC.

V gene TRBV4-1 combines with J gene TRBJ2-7; D not certain. Germline V CDR1 and CDR2: MGHRA, YSYEKL. The CDR3 has 13 amino acids. The germline V and J ends were trimmed by 2 bases and 1 base, with 6 bases remaining between them. This CDR3 reads CASSQTRSYEQYF. The CDR3, as DNA: TGCGCCAGCAGCCAAACCCGGTCCTACGAGCAGTACTTC.

This clonotype was detected only a few times. The chain employs TRBV4-1 and TRBJ2-7; 10 bases map to TRBD2. Germline V gives CDR1 MGHRA, CDR2 YSYEKL. J gave up 3 bases and V 0 bases, and 11 bases lay outside the gene matches. CDR3 size: 18 residues. CDR3 protein: CASSQEASGRVVNYEQYF. The CDR3 DNA reads as TGCGCCAGCAGCCAAGAGGCTAGCGGGAGAGTAGTAAACTACGAGCAGTACTTC.

This chain links TRBV6-5 with TRBJ1-3; D unclear. V was trimmed by 2 bases and J by 5 bases, leaving 10 bases between them. Germline values: CDR1 MNHEY, CDR2 SVGAGI. This CDR3 has 14 residues. CDR3 sequence reads: CASSYLPSRNTIYF. The CDR3 nucleotides are TGTGCCAGCAGTTACCTTCCCTCGCGAAACACCATATATTTT.

This sequence joins TRBV9 and TRBJ2-3; D possibly corresponds to TRBD2 (5 bases). Trimming removed 0 bases from V and 3 bases from J, with 14 bases in between. The CDR3 extends over 16 amino acids. Germline assignment: CDR1 SGDLS and CDR2 YYNGEE. The CDR3 coding sequence is TGTGCCAGCAGCGTAGACCCCCGGAGGCGGACAGATACGCAGTATTTT. Protein sequence: CASSVDPRRRTDTQYF.

V usage is TRBV9 and J usage is TRBJ2-7; D is perhaps TRBD2 (5 bases). Trimming pared 7 bases from V and 3 bases from J, leaving 20 bases between. The CDR3 spans 15 residues. Looked up from germline, CDR1 is SGDLS and CDR2 is YYNGEE. This CDR3 is CASCRASPKDYEQYF. The CDR3 nucleotides are TGTGCCAGCTGTCGGGCTAGCCCAAAGGACTACGAGCAGTACTTC.

Only one count was recorded for this clonotype. The chain links TRBV28 to TRBJ2-7; D is ambiguous. The length of the CDR3 is 14 residues. Germline V gene lookup returns CDR1 MDHEN and CDR2 SYDVKM. The germline V and J ends were trimmed by 4 bases and 2 bases, with 12 bases remaining between them. DNA for the CDR3: TGTGCCAGCAGTTACAGCTCCTCTACCTACGAGCAGTACTTC. Its protein product is CASSYSSSTYEQYF.

This sequence joins TRBV28 and TRBJ2-2, with D unclear. Germline V gene data show CDR1 as MDHEN and CDR2 as SYDVKM. V was trimmed by 4 bases and J by 4 bases, leaving 4 bases between them. This CDR3 region has 12 residues. CDR3 protein: CASSSGTGELFF. The CDR3 DNA sequence: TGTGCCAGCAGTTCCGGCACCGGGGAGCTGTTTTTT.

V gene TRBV28 combines with J gene TRBJ1-6, with D unclear. CDR1 is MDHEN and CDR2 is SYDVKM in the germline V gene. This CDR3 comprises 16 residues. The V and J ends lost 7 bases and 7 bases respectively, with 20 bases between them. CDR3 sequence (DNA): TGTGCCAGCACCTTATGGGAGGGCGCTTCAAATTCACCCCTCCACTTT. Protein sequence: CASTLWEGASNSPLHF.

The chain couples TRBV2 to TRBJ1-4; D ambiguous. Trimming removed 2 bases at V and 5 bases at J, with 9 bases between. Germline values: CDR1 SNHLY, CDR2 FYNNEI. The CDR3 is 14 residues long. Here the CDR3 reads CASSERQWNEKLFF. The CDR3 nucleotides are TGTGCCAGCAGTGAACGGCAGTGGAATGAAAAACTGTTTTTT.

The rearrangement joins TRBV27 to TRBJ2-3; possibly TRBD1 for D (5 bases). The CDR3 has 14 residues. V was pared by 3 bases and J by 4 bases, with 11 bases between. CDR1 is MNHEY, CDR2 SMNVEV, per germline (reference sequence). In DNA, the CDR3 is TGTGCCAGCAGTTTGGGGCTGCCTTCAGATACGCAGTATTTT. This sequence encodes CASSLGLPSDTQYF.

The rearrangement links TRBV7-2 to TRBJ2-5; D is undetermined. V was cut by 2 bases and J by 5 bases, with 12 bases left in between. CDR1 is SGHTA, CDR2 FQGNSA, per germline. This CDR3 contains 14 residues. The CDR3 loop reads CASSLQSRFETQYF. In DNA form, the CDR3 reads TGTGCCAGCAGCTTACAGTCCCGGTTTGAGACCCAGTACTTC.